These 3 T cell receptor beta chains share one sample of origin, sequenced in a study of control samples from healthy donors and cancer patients (dated by TCRdb to between 2020 and 2021). Library method: the immunoSEQ multiplex PCR assay. TCRdb mirrors the immuneACCESS table, restricted to in-frame sequences. Some clones are absent from its copies; in checked studies, under half trace to an unresolved V gene, and the reason for the others is unknown. In all, the sample holds about 160,000 clones, and 70% to 90% of those were seen once. The ten largest clones add up to about 11% of the sample. Sequencing was done on a sample of blood. These receptors were taken from a man aged 30-40 years in good health.

The rearrangement uses TRBV4-3 and TRBJ2-3; possibly TRBD2 for D (7 bases). The germline V gene encodes CDR1 LGHNA and CDR2 YSLEER. This CDR3 has 19 residues. Trimming cost V 2 bases and J 1 base, with 22 bases left between them. The CDR3 DNA is TGCGCCAGCAGCCAAACCAATAGGGGGGGCCTGTACCGCACAGATACGCAGTATTTT. It is translated as CASSQTNRGGLYRTDTQYF.

CDR3 sequence: CASSLISGTSGNQPQHF. The CDR3 DNA follows: TGTGCCAGCAGCTTAATCTCGGGGACAAGCGGAAATCAGCCCCAGCATTTT. This chain joins TRBV7-6 and TRBJ1-5, with a possible D match to TRBD1 (6 bases). CDR1 SGHVS and CDR2 FNYEAQ come from the germline V gene. V dropped 2 bases and J dropped 4 bases, with 18 bases sitting between them. The CDR3 covers 17 residues.

This chain joins TRBV5-1 and TRBJ2-3; 10 nucleotides match TRBD2. Unmatched junction bases numbered 9, after V lost 3 bases and J lost 5 bases. The germline gives CDR1 SGHRS, CDR2 YFSETQ. The CDR3 is 16 residues long. CDR3 nucleotide sequence: TGCGCCAGCAGCTATCGAGCGGGGGGGCCGGGAGATACGCAGTATTTT. Translated, it gives CASSYRAGGPGDTQYF.